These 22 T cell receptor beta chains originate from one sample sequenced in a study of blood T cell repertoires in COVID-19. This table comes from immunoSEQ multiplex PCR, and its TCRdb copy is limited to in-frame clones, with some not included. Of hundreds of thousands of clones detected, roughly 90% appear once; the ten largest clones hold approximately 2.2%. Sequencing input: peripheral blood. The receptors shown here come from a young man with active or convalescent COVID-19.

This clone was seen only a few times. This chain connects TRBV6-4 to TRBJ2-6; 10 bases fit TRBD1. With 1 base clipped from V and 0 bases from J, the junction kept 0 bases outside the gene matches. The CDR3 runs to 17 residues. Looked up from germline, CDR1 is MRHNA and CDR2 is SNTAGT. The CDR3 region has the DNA TGTGCCAGCAGTGACTGGGACAGGGGCTCTGGGGCCAACGTCCTGACTTTC. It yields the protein CASSDWDRGSGANVLTF.

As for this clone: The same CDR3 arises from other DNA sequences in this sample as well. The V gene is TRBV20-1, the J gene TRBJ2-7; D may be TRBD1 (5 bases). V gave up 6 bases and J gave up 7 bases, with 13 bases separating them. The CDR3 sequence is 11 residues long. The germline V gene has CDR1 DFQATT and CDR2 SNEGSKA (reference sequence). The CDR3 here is CSASQGYEQYF. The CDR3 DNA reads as TGCAGTGCCTCTCAGGGTTATGAGCAGTACTTC.

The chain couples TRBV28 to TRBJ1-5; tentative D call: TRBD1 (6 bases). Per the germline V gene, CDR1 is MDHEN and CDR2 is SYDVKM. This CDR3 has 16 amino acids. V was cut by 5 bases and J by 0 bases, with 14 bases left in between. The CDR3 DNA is TGTGCCAGCAGTCGGCGGACAGTCTATAGCAATCAGCCCCAGCATTTT. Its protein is CASSRRTVYSNQPQHF. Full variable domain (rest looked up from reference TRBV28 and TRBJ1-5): DVKVTQSSRYLVKRTGEKVFLECVQDMDHENMFWYRQDPGLGLRLIYFSYDVKMKEKGDIPEGYSVSREKKERFSLILESASTNQTSMYLCASSRRTVYSNQPQHFGDGTRLSIL.

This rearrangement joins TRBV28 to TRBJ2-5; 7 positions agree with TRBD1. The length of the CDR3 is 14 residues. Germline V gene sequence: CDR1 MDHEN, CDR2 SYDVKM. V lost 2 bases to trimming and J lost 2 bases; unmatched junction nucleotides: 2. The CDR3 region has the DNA TGTGCCAGCAGTTTAGGGGGACAGCAAGAGACCCAGTACTTC. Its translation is CASSLGGQQETQYF.

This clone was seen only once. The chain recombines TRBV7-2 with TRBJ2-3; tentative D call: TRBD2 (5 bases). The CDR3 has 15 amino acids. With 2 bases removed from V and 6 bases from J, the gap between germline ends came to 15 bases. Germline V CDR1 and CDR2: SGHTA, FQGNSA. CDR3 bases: TGTGCCAGCAGCTTAACTAGTATTAGATCCGATACGCAGTATTTT. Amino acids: CASSLTSIRSDTQYF.

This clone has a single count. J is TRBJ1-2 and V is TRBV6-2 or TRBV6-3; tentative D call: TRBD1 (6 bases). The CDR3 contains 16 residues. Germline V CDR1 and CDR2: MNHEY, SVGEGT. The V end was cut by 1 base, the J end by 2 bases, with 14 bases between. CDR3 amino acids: CASSYLMGAPNYGYTF. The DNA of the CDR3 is TGTGCCAGCAGTTACTTAATGGGGGCGCCGAACTATGGCTACACCTTC.

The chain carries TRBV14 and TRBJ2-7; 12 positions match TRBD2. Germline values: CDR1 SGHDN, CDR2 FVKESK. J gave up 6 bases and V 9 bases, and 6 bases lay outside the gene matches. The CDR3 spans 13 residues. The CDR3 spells CASTTSGGGEQYF. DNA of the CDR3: TGTGCCAGTACGACTAGCGGGGGAGGCGAGCAGTACTTC.

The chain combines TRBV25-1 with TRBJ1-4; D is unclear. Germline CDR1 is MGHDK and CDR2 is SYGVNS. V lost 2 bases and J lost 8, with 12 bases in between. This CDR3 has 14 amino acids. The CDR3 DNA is TGTGCCAGCAGTGAAAGATTAGGGAGCGAAAAACTGTTTTTT. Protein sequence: CASSERLGSEKLFF. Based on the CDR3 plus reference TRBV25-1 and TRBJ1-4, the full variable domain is EADIYQTPRYLVIGTGKKITLECSQTMGHDKMYWYQQDPGMELHLIHYSYGVNSTEKGDLSSESTVSRIRTEHFPLTLESARPSHTSQYLCASSERLGSEKLFFGSGTQLSVL.

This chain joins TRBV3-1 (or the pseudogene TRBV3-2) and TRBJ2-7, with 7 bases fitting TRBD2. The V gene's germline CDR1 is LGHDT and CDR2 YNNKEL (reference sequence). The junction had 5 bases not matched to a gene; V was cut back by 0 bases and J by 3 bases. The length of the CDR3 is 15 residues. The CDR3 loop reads CASSQDGGGRYEQYF. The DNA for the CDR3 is TGTGCCAGCAGCCAAGACGGCGGGGGTCGCTACGAGCAGTACTTC.

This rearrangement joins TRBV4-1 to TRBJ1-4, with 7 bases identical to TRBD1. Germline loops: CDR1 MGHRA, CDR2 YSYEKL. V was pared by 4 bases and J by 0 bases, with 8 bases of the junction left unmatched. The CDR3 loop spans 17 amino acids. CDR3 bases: TGCGCCAGCAGCCTACTCAGGGGGGTTGCAACTAATGAAAAACTGTTTTTT. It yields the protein CASSLLRGVATNEKLFF.

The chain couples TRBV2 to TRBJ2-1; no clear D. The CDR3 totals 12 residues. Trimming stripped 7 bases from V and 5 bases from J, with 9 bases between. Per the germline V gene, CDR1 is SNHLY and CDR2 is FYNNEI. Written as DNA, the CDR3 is TGTGCCAGCACACAGAGTGACAATGAGCAGTTCTTC. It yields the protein CASTQSDNEQFF. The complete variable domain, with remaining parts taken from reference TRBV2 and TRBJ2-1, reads EPEVTQTPSHQVTQMGQEVILRCVPISNHLYFYWYRQILGQKVEFLVSFYNNEISEKSEIFDDQFSVERPDGSNFTLKIRSTKLEDSAMYFCASTQSDNEQFFGPGTRLTVL.

The CDR3 loop is CASSQEVSSGGRKETQYF. In DNA form, the CDR3 reads TGCGCCAGCAGCCAAGAGGTGTCAAGCGGGGGCCGCAAAGAGACCCAGTACTTC. The chain joins TRBV4-3 to TRBJ2-5; 8 nucleotides line up with TRBD2. This CDR3 has 18 amino acids. V trimming: 0 bases; J trimming: 3 bases; junction bases outside the gene matches: 12. CDR1 is LGHNA and CDR2 is YSLEER in the germline V gene.

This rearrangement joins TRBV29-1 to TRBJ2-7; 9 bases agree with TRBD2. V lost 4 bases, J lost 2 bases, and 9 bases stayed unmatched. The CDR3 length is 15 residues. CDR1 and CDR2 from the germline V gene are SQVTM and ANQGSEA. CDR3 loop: CSVGGGEGDPYEQYF. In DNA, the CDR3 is TGCAGCGTTGGCGGGGGGGAAGGGGACCCCTACGAGCAGTACTTC.

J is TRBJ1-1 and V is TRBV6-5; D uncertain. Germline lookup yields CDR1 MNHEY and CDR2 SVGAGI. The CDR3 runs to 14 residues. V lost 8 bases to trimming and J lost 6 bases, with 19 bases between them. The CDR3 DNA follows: TGTGCCAGCGAGGTCAGGCGGGGAATGGCTGAAGCTTTCTTT. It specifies CASEVRRGMAEAFF.

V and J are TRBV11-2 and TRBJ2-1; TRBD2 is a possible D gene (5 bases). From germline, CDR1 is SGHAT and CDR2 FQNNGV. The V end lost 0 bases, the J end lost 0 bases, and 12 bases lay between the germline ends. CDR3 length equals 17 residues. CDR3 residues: CASSLDLGRDSYNEQFF. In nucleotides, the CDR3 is TGTGCCAGCAGCTTAGACCTTGGACGGGACTCCTACAATGAGCAGTTCTTC.

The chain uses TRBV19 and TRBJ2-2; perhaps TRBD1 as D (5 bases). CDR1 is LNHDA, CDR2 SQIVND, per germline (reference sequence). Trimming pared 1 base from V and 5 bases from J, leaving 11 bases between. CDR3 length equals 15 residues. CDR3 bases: TGTGCCAGTAGTATAGCCCCCCAGGGTACCGGGGAGCTGTTTTTT. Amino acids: CASSIAPQGTGELFF.

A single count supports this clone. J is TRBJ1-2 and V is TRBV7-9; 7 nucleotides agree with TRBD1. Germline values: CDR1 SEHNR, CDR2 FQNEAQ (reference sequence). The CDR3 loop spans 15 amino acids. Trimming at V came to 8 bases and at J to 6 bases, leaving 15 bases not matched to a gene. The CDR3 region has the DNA TGTGCCAGCTTCCAAGGCGACAGGGAGAAGAATGGCTACACCTTC. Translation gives CASFQGDREKNGYTF. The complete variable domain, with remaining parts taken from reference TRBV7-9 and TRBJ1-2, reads DTGVSQNPRHKITKRGQNVTFRCDPISEHNRLYWYRQTLGQGPEFLTYFQNEAQLEKSRLLSDRFSAERPKGSFSTLEIQRTEQGDSAMYLCASFQGDREKNGYTFGSGTRLTVV.

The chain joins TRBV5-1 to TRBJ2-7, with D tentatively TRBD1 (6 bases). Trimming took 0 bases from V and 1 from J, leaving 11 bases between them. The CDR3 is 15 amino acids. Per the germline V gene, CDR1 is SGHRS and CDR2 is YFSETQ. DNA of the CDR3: TGCGCCAGCAGCTTGGGACAGGATTCTTCCTACGAGCAGTACTTC. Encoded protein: CASSLGQDSSYEQYF.

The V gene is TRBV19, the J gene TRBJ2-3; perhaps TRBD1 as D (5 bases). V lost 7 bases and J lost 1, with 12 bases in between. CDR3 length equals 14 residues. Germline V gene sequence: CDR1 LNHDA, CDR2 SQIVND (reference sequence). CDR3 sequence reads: CASTSGQGTDTQYF. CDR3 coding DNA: TGTGCCAGTACCTCTGGACAAGGCACAGATACGCAGTATTTT. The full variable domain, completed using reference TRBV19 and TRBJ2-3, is DGGITQSPKYLFRKEGQNVTLSCEQNLNHDAMYWYRQDPGQGLRLIYYSQIVNDFQKGDIAEGYSVSREKKESFPLTVTSAQKNPTAFYLCASTSGQGTDTQYFGPGTRLTVL.

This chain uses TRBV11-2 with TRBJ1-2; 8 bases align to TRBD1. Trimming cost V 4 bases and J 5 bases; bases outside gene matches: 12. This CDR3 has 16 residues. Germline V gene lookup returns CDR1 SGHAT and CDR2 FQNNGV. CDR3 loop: CASSSQKDRVRYGYTF. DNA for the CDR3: TGTGCCAGCAGCTCTCAAAAGGACAGGGTTAGATATGGCTACACCTTC.

The CDR3 sequence is CASSGQGETQYF. The CDR3 DNA sequence: TGCGCCAGTAGCGGACAGGGGGAGACCCAGTACTTC. This rearrangement joins TRBV5-1 to TRBJ2-5; 9 nucleotides align to TRBD1. V dropped 8 bases and J dropped 5; count of bases not matched to a gene: 4. The CDR3 has 12 amino acids. Germline CDR1 is SGHRS and CDR2 is YFSETQ.

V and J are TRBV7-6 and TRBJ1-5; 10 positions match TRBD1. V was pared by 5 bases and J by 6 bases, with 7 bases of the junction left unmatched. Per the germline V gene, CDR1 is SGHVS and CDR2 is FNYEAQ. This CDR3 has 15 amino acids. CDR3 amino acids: CASSEGQGQGQPQHF. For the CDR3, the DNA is TGTGCCAGCAGCGAGGGACAGGGGCAAGGTCAGCCCCAGCATTTT.